Included here is one TCR beta chain sequence, with context. Its specific antigen is unknown. No base quality information exists; no much larger clone differs at one position. The TCR beta CDR3 regions were amplified from RNA transcripts. A first-round RT-PCR of the TCR CDR3 used the HTBI primer set with the Qiagen OneStep RT-PCR kit. Libraries were constructed in a second round of multiplex PCR, after which size selection and purification were carried out. Sequencing of the libraries was done on an Illumina HiSeq2000 using paired-end 100 bp reads. In the source study's methods: SOAPnuke was used to process the raw data, with reads discarded if the reads contained adapters or uncalled bases, had a mean Phred below 15, or lacked an exact constant-primer or identifier match. High-quality paired reads were merged with COPE v1.2.5, and unique nucleotide sequences were defined as clonotypes. MiTCR v1.1 was used to align the clonotypes against IMGT TRBV, TRBD and TRBJ reference segments. The analysis included only V-J combinations with a frequency above 0.0001, which together covered 98% to 99.2% of the repertoires. The TCS score was defined as the ratio of F50 (clonal expansion) to E x V (chaos), calculated using BLOSUM62-based TCRdist between CDR3 peptides within each V-J. Welch's t-statistics and random forest reduced several hundred V-J features to 10 to 15, which were used in a naive Bayes classifier (R e1071). The Morisita-Horn index was used to measure how similar the thyroid and blood repertoires were. The public reads were quality trimmed at Q25 with fastp and then assembled into clones with MiXCR by TCRdb, keeping productive beta chains. Each entry merges the rows of one CDR3 protein and shows their most common DNA and genes. These V and J calls originate from TCRdb's pipeline instead of the authors' own analysis. Counted in this sample were over 500,000 distinct CDR3 sequences; approximately 49% of them appeared once. The ten most abundant clones make up 44% of the sample.

This sample stems from a study of T cells in Graves' hyperthyroidism and ophthalmopathy (dated by TCRdb to about 2019). With respect to the entire study: A discovery cohort of roughly 100 patients, 43 with Graves' ophthalmopathy and 57 with stable Graves' hyperthyroidism, was used to find distinguishing TCR V-J signatures. An independent validation cohort of under 20 hyperthyroidism patients and 17 patients who later progressed to ophthalmopathy tested prospective prediction of ophthalmopathy. The approximately 90 discovery patients were divided at random into training and test sets in a 7:3 ratio. The study also compared thyroid tissue and blood T-cell repertoires from five or six Graves' hyperthyroidism patients. Following sampling, methimazole starting at 30 mg daily was given to hyperthyroidism patients, and high-dose intravenous methylprednisolone was given to ophthalmopathy patients. The paper reports TCR Vbeta CDR3 sequencing of fewer than 150 peripheral blood samples: fewer than 50 ophthalmopathy, fewer than 80 hyperthyroidism and 17 progressor patients.

General study outcomes and caveats: A 13 V-J signature model separated ophthalmopathy from stable hyperthyroidism, with 87.88% sensitivity and roughly 81% specificity in cross-validation and 80%/75% in testing. No statistical method was used to fix the sample size in advance, and group allocation was not hidden from the investigators. In validation, the model predicted progression to ophthalmopathy a median of roughly 6.5 months before onset, with about 64% sensitivity and almost 75% specificity. Most expanded thyroid clonotypes (frequency above 0.001) were also detected in blood, a finding suggesting that blood repertoires may reflect thyroid immune responses.

Patients with uncontrolled infections, other autoimmune diseases, pregnancy or lactation were excluded. Clinical symptoms, serum thyroxine and TRAb, thyroid ultrasound, and orbital computed tomography formed the basis for the diagnoses. Total RNA was extracted with Trizol reagent, and quality was checked on an Agilent 2100 Bioanalyzer. Spanning cysteine to phenylalanine, the CDR3 consists of 10 amino acids. Left in the record is the CDR3 DNA by itself, 30 bases read in frame from the first base. V gives up 5 bases and J gives up 7 bases, and the segment between their germline ends measures 5 bases. CDR1 SGHVS and CDR2 FQNEAQ were looked up in the germline V gene.

The clonotype originates from an adult woman with Graves' disease, either hyperthyroidism or ophthalmopathy (not recorded which). Sequencing input: peripheral blood or thyroid tissue (not recorded which). The chain is assembled from TRBV7-8 and TRBJ2-5; the D gene is not confidently resolved. The nucleotides are TGTGCCAGCAGCCCAAGGACCCAGTACTTC. It specifies CASSPRTQYF.